Here is one T cell receptor (beta chain) with its context. The data stem from a study of blood T cell repertoires in COVID-19. Study at large: Italy, Spain and the United States were the sources of the convalescent and acute COVID-19 samples. The analysed material was cDNA or gDNA that came from T cells, B-cell-depleted T cells, or PBMCs.

Authors' data handling: Amplification of reference gene primers was used by the study to estimate nucleated cell counts. Here immunoSEQ multiplex PCR was the method, and the copy in TCRdb shows in-frame clones only, minus some. From that table come the V and J calls and clone size; the DNA was used to work out D and trimming. The profile shows about 86,000 clones, roughly 90% of them singletons. Germline V gene sequence: CDR1 LGHDT, CDR2 YNNKEL (reference sequence). V was trimmed by 3 bases and J by 5 bases, leaving 14 bases between them. The CDR3 totals 15 residues. This sequence joins TRBV3-1 (or the pseudogene TRBV3-2) and TRBJ1-5, with D possibly matching TRBD1 (6 bases). Sequencing was done on a sample of PBMCs or T cells enriched from blood (not recorded which). The TCR comes from a woman aged 45 to 65 with acute COVID-19. This CDR3 reads CASSHGAGGYQPQHF. The CDR3 nucleotides are TGTGCCAGCAGCCATGGAGCGGGGGGCTATCAGCCCCAGCATTTT.